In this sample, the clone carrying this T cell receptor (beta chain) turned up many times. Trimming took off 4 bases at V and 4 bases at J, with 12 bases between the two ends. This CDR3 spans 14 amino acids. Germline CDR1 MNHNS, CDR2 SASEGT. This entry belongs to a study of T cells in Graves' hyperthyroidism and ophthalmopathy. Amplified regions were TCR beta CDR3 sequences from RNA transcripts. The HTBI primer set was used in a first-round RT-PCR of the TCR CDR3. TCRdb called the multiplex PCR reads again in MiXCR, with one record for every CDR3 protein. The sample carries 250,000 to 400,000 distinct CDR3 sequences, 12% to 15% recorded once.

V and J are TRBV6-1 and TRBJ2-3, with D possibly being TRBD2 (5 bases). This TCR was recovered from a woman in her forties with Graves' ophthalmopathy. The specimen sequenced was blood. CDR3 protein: CASSVTRIPDTQYF. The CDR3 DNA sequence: TGTGCCAGCAGTGTAACTAGAATCCCAGATACGCAGTATTTT.